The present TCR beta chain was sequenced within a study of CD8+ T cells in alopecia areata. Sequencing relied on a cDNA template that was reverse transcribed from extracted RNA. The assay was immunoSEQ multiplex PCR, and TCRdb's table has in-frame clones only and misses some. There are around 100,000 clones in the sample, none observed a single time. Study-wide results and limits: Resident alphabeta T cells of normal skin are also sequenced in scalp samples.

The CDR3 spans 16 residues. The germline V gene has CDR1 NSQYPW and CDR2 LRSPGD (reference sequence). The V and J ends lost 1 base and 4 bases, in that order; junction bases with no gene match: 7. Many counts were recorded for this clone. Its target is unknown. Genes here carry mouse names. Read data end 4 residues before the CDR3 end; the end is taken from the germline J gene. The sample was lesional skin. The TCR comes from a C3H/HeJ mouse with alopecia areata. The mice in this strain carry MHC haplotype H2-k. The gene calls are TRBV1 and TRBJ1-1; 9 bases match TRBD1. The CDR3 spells CTCSAARDREGTEVFF. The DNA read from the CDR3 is TGCACCTGCAGTGCAGCCCGGGACAGGGAAGGCACA.